This TCR beta chain derives from a study of blood T cell repertoires in COVID-19. Repertoires were generated with immunoSEQ multiplex PCR, while TCRdb's copy carries only in-frame clones and drops some. The sample lists approximately 500,000 clones, around nine tenths occurring once. Germline assignment: CDR1 SEHNR and CDR2 FQNEAQ (reference sequence). CDR3 size: 16 residues. The V gene end was trimmed by 5 bases and the J gene end by 2 bases; junction bases not matched to a gene: 12. The clonotype originates from a middle-aged woman who had recovered from COVID-19. Sequences were obtained from PBMCs or T cells enriched from blood (not recorded which). The rearrangement links TRBV7-9 to TRBJ2-7; TRBD1 aligns across 7 bases. In nucleotides, the CDR3 is TGTGCCAGCAGCCTCAGACAGGGCGACGAAACCTACGAGCAGTACTTC. It codes for CASSLRQGDETYEQYF. Variable domain in full (rest from reference TRBV7-9 and TRBJ2-7): DTGVSQNPRHKITKRGQNVTFRCDPISEHNRLYWYRQTLGQGPEFLTYFQNEAQLEKSRLLSDRFSAERPKGSFSTLEIQRTEQGDSAMYLCASSLRQGDETYEQYFGPGTRLTVT.